What follows are 20 T cell receptor beta chains derived from one specimen sequenced in a study of shared clonotypes between healthy human individuals. Only in-frame clones appear in the TCRdb table, and some are missing; sequencing was by immunoSEQ multiplex PCR. The sample consists of about 1.1 million clones, 60% to 80% of them appearing once. Sequencing input: memory CD4+ T cells from PBMCs. Regarding subset: CD45RA-negative fraction. These receptors all stem from a young man in good health. Some clones in this sample may be carry-over from other donors' samples.

This clone has only one observation. The chain joins TRBV5-4 to TRBJ1-1; no definite D call. The CDR3 runs 16 residues. Germline CDR1 SGHNT, CDR2 YYREEE (reference sequence). The V end lost 4 bases, the J end lost 2 bases, and 18 bases lay between the germline ends. CDR3: CASSQRAGFANTEAFF. CDR3 DNA sequence: TGTGCCAGCAGCCAGCGGGCGGGGTTTGCTAACACTGAAGCTTTCTTT. Full variable domain (rest looked up from reference TRBV5-4 and TRBJ1-1): ETGVTQSPTHLIKTRGQQVTLRCSSQSGHNTVSWYQQALGQGPQFIFQYYREEENGRGNFPPRFSGLQFPNYSSELNVNALELDDSALYLCASSQRAGFANTEAFFGQGTRLTVV.

This chain links TRBV25-1 with TRBJ1-5, with D uncertain. Trimming cost V 5 bases and J 4 bases, with 6 bases left between them. The CDR3 loop spans 12 amino acids. The germline V gene encodes CDR1 MGHDK and CDR2 SYGVNS. The CDR3, as DNA: TGTGCCAGCAGTCGCGGAAATCAGCCCCAGCATTTT. It is translated as CASSRGNQPQHF.

CDR3 nucleotide sequence: TGTGCCAGCAGCCCACCGGGACTAGCGGGAAGCGAGCAGTACTTC. Its protein is CASSPPGLAGSEQYF. V usage is TRBV7-2 and J usage is TRBJ2-7, with 13 positions matching TRBD2. CDR3 length: 15 residues. V trimming: 5 bases; J trimming: 6 bases; junction bases outside the gene matches: 7. CDR1 is SGHTA and CDR2 is FQGNSA in the germline V gene.

CDR3: CASSLMLAGGRGQFF. In DNA form, the CDR3 reads TGTGCCAGCAGCTTAATGCTAGCGGGAGGGCGGGGGCAGTTCTTC. V usage is TRBV7-6 and J usage is TRBJ2-1, with 12 bases matching TRBD2. V lost 2 bases to trimming and J lost 12 bases; unmatched junction nucleotides: 8. Germline V CDR1 and CDR2: SGHVS, FNYEAQ. This CDR3 has 15 residues. The full variable domain, rest sourced from reference TRBV7-6 and TRBJ2-1, is GAGVSQSPRYKVTKRGQDVALRCDPISGHVSLYWYRQALGQGPEFLTYFNYEAQQDKSGLPNDRFSAERPEGSISTLTIQRTEQRDSAMYRCASSLMLAGGRGQFFGPGTRLTVL.

In this sample, this clone turned up a few times. With only one base between it and a far larger clone, this is likely a read error. Within the sample, other DNA sequences also encode this same CDR3. This rearrangement joins TRBV9 to TRBJ1-1; perhaps TRBD1 as D (5 bases). CDR3 length: 15 residues. Trimming stripped 0 bases from V and 0 bases from J, with 9 bases between. CDR1 SGDLS and CDR2 YYNGEE come from the germline V gene. CDR3 residues: CASSVGGTVNTEAFF. The CDR3 DNA sequence: TGTGCCAGCAGCGTAGGGGGGACGGTGAACACTGAAGCTTTCTTT.

The chain carries TRBV30 and TRBJ2-3; D possibly matches TRBD1 or TRBD2 (5 bases each). Deletions cut 6 bases from V and 4 bases from J, with 20 bases between. Per germline, CDR1 GTSNPN and CDR2 SVGIG (reference sequence). This CDR3 contains 15 residues. The CDR3: CACHRTDKRADTQYF. The DNA for the CDR3 is TGTGCCTGTCATCGGACGGACAAGAGGGCAGATACGCAGTATTTT.

The chain joins TRBV2 to TRBJ2-7; 11 bases are shared with TRBD1. The CDR3 covers 15 residues. Per germline, CDR1 SNHLY and CDR2 FYNNEI. Trimming removed 1 base from V and 2 bases from J; junction bases left unmatched: 1. CDR3: CASSEGTGGPYEQYF. CDR3 sequence (DNA): TGTGCCAGCAGTGAAGGGACAGGGGGCCCCTACGAGCAGTACTTC.

The genes are TRBV4-1 and TRBJ2-1; possible D gene TRBD2, 6 bases. The V end was cut by 1 base, the J end by 2 bases, with 12 bases between. The CDR3 is made up of 16 amino acids. The V gene's germline CDR1 is MGHRA and CDR2 YSYEKL. DNA of the CDR3: TGCGCCAGCAGCCAAGTAGGTCTAGCGACCTACAATGAGCAGTTCTTC. Residues: CASSQVGLATYNEQFF.

The chain couples TRBV28 to TRBJ1-6; 7 bases match TRBD1. The CDR3 is 13 amino acids. The V gene's germline CDR1 is MDHEN and CDR2 SYDVKM. Trimming at V came to 9 bases and at J to 9 bases, leaving 8 bases not matched to a gene. Here the CDR3 DNA reads TGTGCCAGTTGGGACAGCTTTGGTTCACCCCTCCACTTT. This sequence encodes CASWDSFGSPLHF.

The gene calls are TRBV9 and TRBJ2-2; D is tentatively TRBD1 or TRBD2 (5 bases each). The V gene's germline CDR1 is SGDLS and CDR2 YYNGEE. V lost 0 bases to trimming and J lost 4 bases, with 10 bases between them. The CDR3 spans 15 residues. CDR3 sequence: CASSVGDRPTGELFF. The CDR3 DNA follows: TGTGCCAGCAGCGTAGGGGACCGCCCCACCGGGGAGCTGTTTTTT.

The table lists this clone with a few counts. CDR3 bases: TGTGCCAGCAGTATAACCGGGACAGGGCCCACTGAAGCTTTCTTT. It is translated as CASSITGTGPTEAFF. The rearrangement uses TRBV2 and TRBJ1-1, with 9 bases identical to TRBD1. V dropped 5 bases and J dropped 4; count of bases not matched to a gene: 8. The CDR3 length is 15 residues. CDR1 and CDR2 (germline): SNHLY, FYNNEI.

This clone came up many times. Different DNA sequences within this sample yield the same CDR3. The V call is TRBV27, the J call TRBJ2-7, with TRBD1 matching 9 bases. The CDR3 consists of 15 residues. Losses at the gene ends were 5 bases for V and 0 bases for J; bases not matched to a gene: 5. CDR1 and CDR2 from the germline V gene are MNHEY and SMNVEV (reference sequence). This CDR3 reads CASSLRDRASYEQYF. CDR3 in DNA: TGTGCCAGCAGTCTCCGGGACAGGGCCTCCTACGAGCAGTACTTC.

CDR3 bases: TGTGCCACCAGCAGGGAACTCTTCTATGGCTACACCTTC. The encoded protein is CATSRELFYGYTF. The chain has TRBV15 and TRBJ1-2; D unclear. The CDR3 is made up of 13 amino acids. The V end was cut by 3 bases, the J end by 4 bases, with 9 bases between. Germline V lookup: CDR1 LNHNV, CDR2 YYDKDF (reference sequence).

The chain combines TRBV30 with TRBJ1-4, with D unresolved. The CDR3 is 12 amino acids. The ends were cut back, 2 bases at V and 11 bases at J, with 12 bases in the middle. From germline, CDR1 is GTSNPN and CDR2 SVGIG (reference sequence). The CDR3 sequence is CAWSKGSGKLFF. As DNA, the CDR3 is TGTGCCTGGAGTAAAGGGTCCGGGAAACTGTTTTTT.

The chain has TRBV6-5 and TRBJ2-3, with D unclear. Germline CDR1 MNHEY, CDR2 SVGAGI. CDR3 length equals 12 residues. V lost 2 bases to trimming and J lost 4 bases, with 4 bases between them. The CDR3 reads CASSYPADTQYF. CDR3 DNA sequence: TGTGCCAGCAGTTACCCCGCAGATACGCAGTATTTT.

V and J are TRBV6-1 and TRBJ2-7, with 8 bases aligning to TRBD2. Unmatched junction bases numbered 1, after V lost 4 bases and J lost 2 bases. CDR3 length equals 13 residues. Per germline, CDR1 MNHNS and CDR2 SASEGT. This CDR3 is CASSGGLAYEQYF. In DNA form, the CDR3 reads TGTGCCAGCAGTGGGGGACTAGCCTACGAGCAGTACTTC.

This clone was picked up a small number of times. V and J are TRBV15 and TRBJ2-1, with 9 bases fitting TRBD1. Trimming took 10 bases from V and 8 from J; bases not matched to a gene: 12. This CDR3 is built from 14 residues. From germline, CDR1 is LNHNV and CDR2 YYDKDF (reference sequence). The DNA for the CDR3 is TGTGCCATCACACAGGGGGCGCTCAGAGATGAGCAGTTCTTC. Translating gives CAITQGALRDEQFF.

This clone appeared a few times. The V call is TRBV14, the J call TRBJ1-1; D gene ambiguous. The V and J ends lost 4 bases and 3 bases respectively, with 12 bases between them. This CDR3 contains 14 residues. Germline V gene sequence: CDR1 SGHDN, CDR2 FVKESK. This CDR3 reads CASSPLIGDTEAFF. The CDR3 DNA follows: TGTGCCAGCAGCCCTCTGATAGGAGACACTGAAGCTTTCTTT.

To note about this clone: The sample holds other DNA sequences that translate to the same CDR3. The chain links TRBV5-1 to TRBJ2-3; no clear D. The length of the CDR3 is 12 residues. Germline CDR1 reads SGHRS; CDR2 reads YFSETQ. Trimming stripped 3 bases from V and 2 bases from J, with 4 bases between. This CDR3 is CASSYLTDTQYF. CDR3 sequence (DNA): TGCGCCAGCAGCTACCTCACAGATACGCAGTATTTT.

The chain employs TRBV7-9 and TRBJ2-1; 7 positions match TRBD2. The V and J ends lost 5 bases and 7 bases, in that order; junction bases with no gene match: 11. This CDR3 comprises 15 residues. The V gene's germline CDR1 is SEHNR and CDR2 FQNEAQ (reference sequence). CDR3 DNA: TGTGCCAGCAGCCCGGTGGCGGGAGTCGTAAATGAGCAGTTCTTC. Protein: CASSPVAGVVNEQFF.